This paragraph reports one T cell receptor beta chain. The CDR3 totals 14 residues. CDR1 is SEHNR, CDR2 FQNEAQ, per germline (reference sequence). The ends lost 1 base at V and 5 bases at J; junction bases unmatched: 0. The table came from immunoSEQ multiplex PCR; TCRdb's copy has only in-frame clones and leaves some out. Found here are 20,000 to 25,000 clones, approximately 71% of them singletons; the top ten hold less than 4.5%. These data originate in a study of STAT5B mutations in CD4+ large granular lymphocyte leukemia. Sample: CD4+ T cells from blood buffy coats. The sequence came from a human donor in good health. The J gene is TRBJ1-4, the V gene TRBV7-9, with TRBD1 matching 8 bases. CDR3 residues: CASSLGQGNEKLFF. CDR3 DNA sequence: TGTGCCAGCAGCTTAGGACAGGGGAATGAAAAACTGTTTTTT.